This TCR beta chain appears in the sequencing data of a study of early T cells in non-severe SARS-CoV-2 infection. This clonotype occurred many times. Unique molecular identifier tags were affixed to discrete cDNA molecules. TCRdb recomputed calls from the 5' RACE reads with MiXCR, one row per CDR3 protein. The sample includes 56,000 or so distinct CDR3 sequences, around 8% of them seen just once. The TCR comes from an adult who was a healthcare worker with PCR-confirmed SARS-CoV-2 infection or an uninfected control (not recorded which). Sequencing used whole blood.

The CDR3 DNA reads as TGTGCCAGCAGTTTAACCGGGACATTTAGCTCTGGGGCCAACGTCCTGACTTTC. It codes for CASSLTGTFSSGANVLTF. The chain couples TRBV28 to TRBJ2-6, with TRBD1 as a possible D gene (6 bases). CDR3 length equals 18 residues. V lost 2 bases and J 0 bases, leaving 14 bases between the germline ends. Germline loops: CDR1 MDHEN, CDR2 SYDVKM.